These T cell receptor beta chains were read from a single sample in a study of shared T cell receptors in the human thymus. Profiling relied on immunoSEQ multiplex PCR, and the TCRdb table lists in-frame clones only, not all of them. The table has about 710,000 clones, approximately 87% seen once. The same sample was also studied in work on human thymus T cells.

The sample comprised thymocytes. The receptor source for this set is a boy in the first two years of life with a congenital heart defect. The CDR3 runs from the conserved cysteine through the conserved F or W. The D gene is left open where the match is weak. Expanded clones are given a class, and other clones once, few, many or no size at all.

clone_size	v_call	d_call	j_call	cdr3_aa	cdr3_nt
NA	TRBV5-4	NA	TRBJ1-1	CASSPRGGRWAFF	TGTGCCAGCAGCCCACGGGGGGGGAGGTGGGCTTTCTTT
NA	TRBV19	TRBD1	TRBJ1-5	CASSIHWDRSNQPQHF	TGTGCCAGTAGTATTCATTGGGACAGATCTAATCAGCCCCAGCATTTT
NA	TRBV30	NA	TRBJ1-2	CAWSVDYYGYTF	TGTGCCTGGAGTGTCGACTACTATGGCTACACCTTC
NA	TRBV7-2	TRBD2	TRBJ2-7	CASSLNSLAGVVYEQYF	TGTGCCAGCAGCTTAAACTCGCTAGCGGGAGTAGTATACGAGCAGTACTTC
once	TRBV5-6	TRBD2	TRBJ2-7	CASSLEPSGGSCEQYF	TGTGCCAGCAGCTTGGAGCCCAGCGGGGGGAGCTGCGAGCAGTACTTC
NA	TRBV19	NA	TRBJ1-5	CASSLRGNQPQHF	TGTGCCAGTAGTCTTCGGGGTAATCAGCCCCAGCATTTT
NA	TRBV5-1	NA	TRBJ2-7	CASSQRGEQYF	TGCGCCAGCAGTCAAAGGGGCGAGCAGTACTTC
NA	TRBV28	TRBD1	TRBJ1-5	CASSWRDRVGGRNQPQHF	TGTGCCAGCTCCTGGCGGGACAGGGTCGGTGGACGCAATCAGCCCCAGCATTTT
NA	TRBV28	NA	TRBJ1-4	CASSFPGGNEKLFF	TGTGCCAGCAGTTTTCCCGGCGGTAATGAAAAACTGTTTTTT
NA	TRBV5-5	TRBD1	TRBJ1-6	CASSLLTGTGRGVHSPLHF	TGTGCCAGCAGCTTGTTAACCGGGACAGGGAGAGGGGTTCATTCACCCCTCCACTTT
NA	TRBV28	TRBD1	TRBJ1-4	CASSLRGTGGRRGEKLFF	TGTGCCAGCAGTTTAAGGGGGACAGGGGGTAGAAGGGGGGAAAAACTGTTTTTT
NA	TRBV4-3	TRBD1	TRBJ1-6	CASSPAHTGGSNSPLHF	TGCGCCAGCAGCCCAGCCCACACAGGGGGCTCGAATTCACCCCTCCACTTT
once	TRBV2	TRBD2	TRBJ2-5	CASRKPGTSGGASPETQYF	TGTGCCAGCAGGAAACCCGGGACTAGCGGGGGGGCCTCGCCCGAGACCCAGTACTTC
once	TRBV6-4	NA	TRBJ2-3	CASSDEAGRTDTQYF	TGTGCCAGCAGTGACGAGGCGGGCCGCACAGATACGCAGTATTTT
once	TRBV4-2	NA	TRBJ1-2	CASSQQAPGGVDYGYTF	TGTGCCAGCAGCCAACAAGCACCGGGGGGTGTAGACTATGGCTACACCTTC
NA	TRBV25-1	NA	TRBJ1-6	CASSEYSPNNSPLHF	TGTGCCAGCAGTGAATATAGTCCTAATAATTCACCCCTCCACTTT
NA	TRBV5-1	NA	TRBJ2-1	CASSFNRAKDNEQFF	TGCGCCAGCAGCTTTAACAGGGCAAAGGACAATGAGCAGTTCTTC
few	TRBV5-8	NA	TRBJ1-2	CASSPKPLGGGYTF	TGTGCCAGCAGCCCAAAGCCCCTTGGCGGCGGCTACACCTTC
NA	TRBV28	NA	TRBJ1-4	CASSLAGSLREKLFF	TGTGCCAGCAGTTTAGCGGGGTCCCTAAGGGAAAAACTGTTTTTT
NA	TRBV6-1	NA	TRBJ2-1	CASSKSSCLEQFF	TGTGCCAGCAGCAAAAGTAGTTGCCTTGAGCAGTTCTTC
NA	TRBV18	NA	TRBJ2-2	CASSPPAGYPNTGELFF	TGTGCCAGCTCACCACCGGCAGGGTACCCGAACACCGGGGAGCTGTTTTTT
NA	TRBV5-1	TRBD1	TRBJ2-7	CASSRQPGQNYEQYF	TGCGCCAGCAGCCGCCAACCGGGACAGAACTACGAGCAGTACTTC
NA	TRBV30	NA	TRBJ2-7	CAWSPPTGFVQYF	TGTGCCTGGAGTCCACCCACAGGGTTCGTGCAGTACTTC
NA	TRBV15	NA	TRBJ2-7	CATSTLDSYEQYF	TGTGCCACCAGCACCCTAGACAGCTACGAGCAGTACTTC
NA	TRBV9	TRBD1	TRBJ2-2	CASSGTGENTGELFF	TGTGCCAGCAGCGGGACAGGCGAGAACACCGGGGAGCTGTTTTTT
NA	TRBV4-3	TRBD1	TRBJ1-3	CASSQDYRPGTASSGNTIYF	TGCGCCAGCAGCCAAGACTACCGACCCGGGACAGCGAGCTCTGGAAACACCATATATTTT
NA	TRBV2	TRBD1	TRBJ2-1	CASSEGDRGSNEQFF	TGTGCCAGCAGTGAGGGGGACAGGGGTTCCAATGAGCAGTTCTTC
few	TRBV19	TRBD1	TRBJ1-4	CASSTRRGRREKLFF	TGTGCCAGTAGTACGAGAAGGGGGCGTAGGGAAAAACTGTTTTTT
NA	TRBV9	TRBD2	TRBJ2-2	CASSTLAGQNTGELFF	TGTGCCAGCAGCACCCTAGCGGGGCAAAACACCGGGGAGCTGTTTTTT
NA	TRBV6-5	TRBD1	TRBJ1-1	CASSRQGWSEAFF	TGTGCCAGCAGCCGACAGGGGTGGTCTGAAGCTTTCTTT
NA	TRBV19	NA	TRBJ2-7	CASSRRRDNSYEQYF	TGTGCCAGTAGTAGACGCCGGGACAACTCCTACGAGCAGTACTTC
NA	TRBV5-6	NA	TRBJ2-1	CASSLSESSYNEQFF	TGTGCCAGCAGCTTGTCGGAGAGCTCCTACAATGAGCAGTTCTTC
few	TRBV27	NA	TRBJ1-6	CASRLESLLNSPLHF	TGTGCCAGCAGATTGGAGTCCTTGTTGAATTCACCCCTCCACTTT
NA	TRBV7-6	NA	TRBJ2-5	CASSLGRLKTQYF	TGTGCCAGCAGCTTAGGGAGACTGAAGACCCAGTACTTC
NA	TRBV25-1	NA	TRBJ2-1	CASSGPGLSGYNEQFF	TGTGCCAGCAGTGGCCCCGGCCTATCGGGGTACAATGAGCAGTTCTTC
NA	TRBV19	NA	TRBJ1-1	CASSIDRLNTEAFF	TGTGCCAGTAGTATTGACAGACTGAACACTGAAGCTTTCTTT
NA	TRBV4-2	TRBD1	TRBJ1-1	CASSQLARQGQGNTEAFF	TGTGCCAGCAGCCAGCTTGCTCGACAGGGGCAGGGGAACACTGAAGCTTTCTTT
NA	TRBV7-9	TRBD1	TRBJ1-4	CASSLADRGDDEKLFF	TGTGCCAGCAGCTTAGCCGACAGGGGGGACGACGAAAAACTGTTTTTT
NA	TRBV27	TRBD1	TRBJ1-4	CASSPGTGGEKLFF	TGTGCCAGCAGTCCTGGGACAGGAGGAGAAAAACTGTTTTTT
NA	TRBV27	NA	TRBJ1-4	CASSGRPATNEKLFF	TGTGCCAGCAGTGGCAGGCCAGCAACTAATGAAAAACTGTTTTTT
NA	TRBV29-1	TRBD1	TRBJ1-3	CSVGDRSSGNTIYF	TGCAGCGTCGGGGACAGGAGCTCTGGAAACACCATATATTTT
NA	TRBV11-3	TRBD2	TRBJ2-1	CASSHQEPSGGLSSYNEQFF	TGTGCCAGCAGCCACCAAGAGCCTAGCGGGGGGCTGAGCTCCTACAATGAGCAGTTCTTC
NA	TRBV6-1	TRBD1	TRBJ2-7	CASRDRVLYEQYF	TGTGCCAGCAGAGACAGGGTCTTGTACGAGCAGTACTTC
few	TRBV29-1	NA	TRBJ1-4	CSVEKGARGEEKLFF	TGCAGCGTTGAAAAGGGCGCCAGGGGAGAGGAAAAACTGTTTTTT
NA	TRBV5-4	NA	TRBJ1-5	CASSLDGWTGNQPQHF	TGTGCCAGCAGCTTAGACGGGTGGACAGGCAATCAGCCCCAGCATTTT
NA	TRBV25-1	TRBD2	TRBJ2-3	CASSEHSTSGPTDTQYF	TGTGCCAGCAGTGAGCATTCCACTAGCGGCCCCACAGATACGCAGTATTTT
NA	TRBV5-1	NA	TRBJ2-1	CASREPTSYNEQFF	TGCGCCAGCCGCGAACCGACTAGTTACAATGAGCAGTTCTTC
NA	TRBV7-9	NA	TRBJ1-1	CASSQGRQGPMNTEAFF	TGTGCCAGCAGCCAGGGGCGGCAGGGGCCGATGAACACTGAAGCTTTCTTT
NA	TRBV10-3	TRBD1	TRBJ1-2	CAISGGRQGYGYTF	TGTGCCATCAGTGGGGGAAGACAGGGGTATGGCTACACCTTC
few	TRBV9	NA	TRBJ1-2	CASSANPNGYTF	TGTGCCAGCAGCGCTAATCCGAATGGCTACACCTTC
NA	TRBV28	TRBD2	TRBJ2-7	CASSLFASGGPYEQYF	TGTGCCAGCAGTTTATTTGCTAGCGGGGGCCCCTACGAGCAGTACTTC
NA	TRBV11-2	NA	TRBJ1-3	CASSLWRRRSSSGNTIYF	TGTGCCAGCAGCTTATGGAGGAGAAGGTCCAGCTCTGGAAACACCATATATTTT
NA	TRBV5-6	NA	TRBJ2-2	CASSPRDRSSGWNTGELFF	TGTGCCAGCAGCCCACGGGACAGATCTAGCGGGTGGAACACCGGGGAGCTGTTTTTT